This TCR beta chain derives from a study of CD4+ T cells in melanoma. Overall study findings and caveats: Diverse differentiation states were reported for melanoma neoantigen-specific CD4+ T cells. A reported correlation linked neoantigen-specific CD4+ T cells to CD8+, macrophage and B cell function.

About this clone itself: The target antigen is unknown.

V gave up 8 bases and J gave up 3 bases, with 14 bases separating them. The CDR3 runs 13 residues. CDR1 and CDR2 (germline): ENHRY, SYGVKD. Assay: immunoSEQ multiplex PCR; the TCRdb copy retains only in-frame clones and omits some. The sample includes about 20,000 clones, over 75% of them seen just once. The sequence was collected from a human donor with melanoma. This rearrangement joins TRBV10-3 to TRBJ2-7, with no clear D. The CDR3 DNA reads TGTGCCATCGGTCCCGGATGGAACTACGAGCAGTACTTC. Translating gives CAIGPGWNYEQYF.